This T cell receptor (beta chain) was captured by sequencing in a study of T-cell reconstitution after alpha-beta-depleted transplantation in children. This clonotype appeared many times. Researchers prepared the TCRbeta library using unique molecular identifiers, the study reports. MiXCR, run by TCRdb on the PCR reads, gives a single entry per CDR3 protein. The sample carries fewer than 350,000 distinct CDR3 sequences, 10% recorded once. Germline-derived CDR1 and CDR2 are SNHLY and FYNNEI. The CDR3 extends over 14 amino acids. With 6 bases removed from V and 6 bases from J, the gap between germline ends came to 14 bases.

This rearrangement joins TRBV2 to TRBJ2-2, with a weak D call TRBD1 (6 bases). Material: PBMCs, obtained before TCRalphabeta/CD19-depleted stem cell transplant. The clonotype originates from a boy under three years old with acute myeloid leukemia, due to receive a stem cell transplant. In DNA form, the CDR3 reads TGTGCCAGCAGAGCAGGGGTCAACGCCGGGGAGCTGTTTTTT. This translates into CASRAGVNAGELFF.